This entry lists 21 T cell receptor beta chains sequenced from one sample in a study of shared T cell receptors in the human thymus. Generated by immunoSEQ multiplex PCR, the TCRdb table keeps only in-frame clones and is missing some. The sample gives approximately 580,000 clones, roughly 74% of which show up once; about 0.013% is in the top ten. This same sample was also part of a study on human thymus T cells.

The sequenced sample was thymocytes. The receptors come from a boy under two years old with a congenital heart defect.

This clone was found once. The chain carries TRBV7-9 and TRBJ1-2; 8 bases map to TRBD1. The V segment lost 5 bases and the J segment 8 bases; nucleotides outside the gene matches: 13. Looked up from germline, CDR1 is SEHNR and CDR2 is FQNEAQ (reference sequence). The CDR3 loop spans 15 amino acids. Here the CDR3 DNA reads TGTGCCAGCAGCGGCCGGACAGGGACCTCTAGGGGCTACACCTTC. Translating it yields CASSGRTGTSRGYTF.

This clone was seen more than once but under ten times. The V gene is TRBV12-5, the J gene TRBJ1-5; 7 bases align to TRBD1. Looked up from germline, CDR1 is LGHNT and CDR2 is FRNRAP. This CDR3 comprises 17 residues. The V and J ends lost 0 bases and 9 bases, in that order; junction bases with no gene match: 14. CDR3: CASGLVSRDSPSGPQHF. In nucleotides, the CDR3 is TGTGCTAGTGGTTTGGTAAGCAGGGACAGTCCCTCGGGGCCCCAGCATTTT.

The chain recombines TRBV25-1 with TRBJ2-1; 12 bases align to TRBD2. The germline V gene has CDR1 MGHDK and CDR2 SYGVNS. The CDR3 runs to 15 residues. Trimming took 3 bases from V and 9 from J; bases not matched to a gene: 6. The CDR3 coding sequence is TGTGCCAGCAGTGACACACCGGGACTAGCGGGTGAGCAGTTCTTC. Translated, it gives CASSDTPGLAGEQFF.

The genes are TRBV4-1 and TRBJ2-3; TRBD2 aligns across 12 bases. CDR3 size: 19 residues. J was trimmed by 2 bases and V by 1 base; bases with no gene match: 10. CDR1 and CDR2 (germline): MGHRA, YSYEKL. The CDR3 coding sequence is TGCGCCAGCAGCCAAGCGCGACTAGCGGGAGCCAGTAACACAGATACGCAGTATTTT. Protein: CASSQARLAGASNTDTQYF.

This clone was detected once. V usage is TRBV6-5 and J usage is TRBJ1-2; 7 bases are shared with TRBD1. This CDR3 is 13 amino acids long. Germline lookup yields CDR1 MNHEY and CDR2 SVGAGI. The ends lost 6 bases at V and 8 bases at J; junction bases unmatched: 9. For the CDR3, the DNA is TGTGCCAGCAGCTCGACAGGGAATGGGGGCTACACCTTC. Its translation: CASSSTGNGGYTF.

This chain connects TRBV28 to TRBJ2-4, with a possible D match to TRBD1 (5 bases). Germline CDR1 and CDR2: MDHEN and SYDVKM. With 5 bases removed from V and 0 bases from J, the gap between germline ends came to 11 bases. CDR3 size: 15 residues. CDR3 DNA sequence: TGTGCCAGCAGTCGACAGACACTAGCCAAAAACATTCAGTACTTC. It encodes CASSRQTLAKNIQYF.

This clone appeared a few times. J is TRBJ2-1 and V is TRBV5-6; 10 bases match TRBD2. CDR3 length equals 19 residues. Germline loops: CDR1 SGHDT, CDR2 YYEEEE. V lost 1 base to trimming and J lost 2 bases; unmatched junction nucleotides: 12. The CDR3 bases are TGTGCCAGCAGCTTGATCGAGCGGGAGGGCCCTAGGCCCTACAATGAGCAGTTCTTC. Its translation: CASSLIEREGPRPYNEQFF.

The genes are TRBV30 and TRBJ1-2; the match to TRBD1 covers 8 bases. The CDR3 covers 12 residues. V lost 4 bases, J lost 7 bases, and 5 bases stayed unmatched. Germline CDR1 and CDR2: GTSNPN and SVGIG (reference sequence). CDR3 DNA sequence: TGTGCCTGGACCACGGACAGGGTTGGCTACACCTTC. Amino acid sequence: CAWTTDRVGYTF.

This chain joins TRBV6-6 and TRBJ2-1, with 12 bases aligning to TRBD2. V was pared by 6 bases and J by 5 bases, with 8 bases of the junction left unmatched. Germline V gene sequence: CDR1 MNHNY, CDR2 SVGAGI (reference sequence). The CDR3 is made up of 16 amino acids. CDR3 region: CASRTTSGRSDNEQFF. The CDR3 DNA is TGTGCCAGCAGAACAACTAGCGGGAGGTCAGACAATGAGCAGTTCTTC.

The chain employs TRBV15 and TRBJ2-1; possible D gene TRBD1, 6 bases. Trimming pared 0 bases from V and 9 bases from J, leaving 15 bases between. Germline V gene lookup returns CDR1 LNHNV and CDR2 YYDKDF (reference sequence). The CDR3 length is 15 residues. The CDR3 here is CATSRERRPRGEQFF. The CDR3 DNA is TGTGCCACCAGCAGAGAAAGACGGCCCAGGGGTGAGCAGTTCTTC.

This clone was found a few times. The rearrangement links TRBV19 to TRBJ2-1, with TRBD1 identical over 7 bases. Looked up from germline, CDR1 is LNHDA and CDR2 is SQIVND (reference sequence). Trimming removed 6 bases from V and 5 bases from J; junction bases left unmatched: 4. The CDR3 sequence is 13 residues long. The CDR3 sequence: CASRGTVHNEQFF. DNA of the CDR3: TGTGCCAGTAGGGGGACAGTGCACAATGAGCAGTTCTTC.

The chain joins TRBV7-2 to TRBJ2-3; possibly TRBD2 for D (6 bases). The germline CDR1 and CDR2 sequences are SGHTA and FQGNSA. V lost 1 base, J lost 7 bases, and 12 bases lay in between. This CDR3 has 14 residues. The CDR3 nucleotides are TGTGCCAGCAGCTTAGAGGGACTTGGATATACGCAGTATTTT. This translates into CASSLEGLGYTQYF.

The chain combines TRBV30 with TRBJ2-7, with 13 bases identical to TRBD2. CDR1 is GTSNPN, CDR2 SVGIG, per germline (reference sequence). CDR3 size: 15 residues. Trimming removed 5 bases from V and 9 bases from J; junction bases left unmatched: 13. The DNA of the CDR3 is TGTGCCTGGGGTACATTTCGGACTAGCGGGAGAGGGCAGTACTTC. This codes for CAWGTFRTSGRGQYF. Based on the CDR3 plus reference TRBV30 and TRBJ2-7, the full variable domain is SQTIHQWPATLVQPVGSPLSLECTVEGTSNPNLYWYRQAAGRGLQLLFYSVGIGQISSEVPQNLSASRPQDRQFILSSKKLLLSDSGFYLCAWGTFRTSGRGQYFGPGTRLTVT.

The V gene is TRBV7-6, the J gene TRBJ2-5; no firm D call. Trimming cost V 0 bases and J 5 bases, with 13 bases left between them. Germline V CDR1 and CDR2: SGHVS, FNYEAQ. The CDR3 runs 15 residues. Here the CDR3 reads CASSLAVYFRETQYF. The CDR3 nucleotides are TGTGCCAGCAGCTTAGCAGTCTACTTTCGGGAGACCCAGTACTTC.

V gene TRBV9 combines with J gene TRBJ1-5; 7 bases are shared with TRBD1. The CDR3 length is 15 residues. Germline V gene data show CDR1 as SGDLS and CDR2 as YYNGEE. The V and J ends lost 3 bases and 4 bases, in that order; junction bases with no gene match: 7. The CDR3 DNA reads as TGTGCCAGCAGCGCAGACAGGGAAGGTAATCAGCCCCAGCATTTT. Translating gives CASSADREGNQPQHF.

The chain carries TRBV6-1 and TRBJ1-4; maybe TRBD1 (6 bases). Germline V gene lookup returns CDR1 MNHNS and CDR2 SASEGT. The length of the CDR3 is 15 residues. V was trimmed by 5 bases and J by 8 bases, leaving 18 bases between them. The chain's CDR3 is CASSPHGRGREKLFF. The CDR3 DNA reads TGTGCCAGCAGTCCCCACGGCAGGGGAAGGGAAAAACTGTTTTTT.

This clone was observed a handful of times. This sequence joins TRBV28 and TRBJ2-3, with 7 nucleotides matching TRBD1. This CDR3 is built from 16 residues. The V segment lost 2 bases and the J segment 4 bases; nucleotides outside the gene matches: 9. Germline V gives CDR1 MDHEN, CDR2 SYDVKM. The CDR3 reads CASSLQRPQGADTQYF. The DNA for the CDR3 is TGTGCCAGCAGTTTACAGCGACCCCAGGGGGCAGATACGCAGTATTTT.

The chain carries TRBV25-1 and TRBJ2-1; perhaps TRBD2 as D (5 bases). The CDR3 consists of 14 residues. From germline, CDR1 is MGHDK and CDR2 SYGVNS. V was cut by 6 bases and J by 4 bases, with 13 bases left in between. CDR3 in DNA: TGTGCCAGCAGCCAGCGGTCCCCGTACAATGAGCAGTTCTTC. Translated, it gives CASSQRSPYNEQFF.

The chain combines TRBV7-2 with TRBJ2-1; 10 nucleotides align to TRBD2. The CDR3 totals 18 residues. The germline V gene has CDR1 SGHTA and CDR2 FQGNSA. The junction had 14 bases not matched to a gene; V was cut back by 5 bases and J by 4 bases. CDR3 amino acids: CASSLPSAGGPFYNEQFF. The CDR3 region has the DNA TGTGCCAGCAGCCTACCTTCAGCGGGAGGGCCCTTTTACAATGAGCAGTTCTTC.

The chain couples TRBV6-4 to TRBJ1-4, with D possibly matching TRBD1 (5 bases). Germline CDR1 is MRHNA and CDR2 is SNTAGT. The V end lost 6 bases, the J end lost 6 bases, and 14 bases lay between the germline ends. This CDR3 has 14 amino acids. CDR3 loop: CASRRGRVYEKLFF. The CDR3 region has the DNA TGTGCCAGCAGGAGAGGCAGGGTCTATGAAAAACTGTTTTTT.

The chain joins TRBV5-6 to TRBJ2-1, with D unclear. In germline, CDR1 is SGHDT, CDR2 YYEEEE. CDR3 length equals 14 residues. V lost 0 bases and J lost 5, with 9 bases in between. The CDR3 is CASSLARLDNEQFF. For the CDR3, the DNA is TGTGCCAGCAGCTTGGCTCGTCTAGACAATGAGCAGTTCTTC. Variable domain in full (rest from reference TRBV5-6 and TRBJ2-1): DAGVTQSPTHLIKTRGQQVTLRCSPKSGHDTVSWYQQALGQGPQFIFQYYEEEERQRGNFPDRFSGHQFPNYSSELNVNALLLGDSALYLCASSLARLDNEQFFGPGTRLTVL.